This TCR beta chain appears in the sequencing data of a study of lymphopenia after photon versus proton radiotherapy. About this clone: No antigen is known for it.

Assay: immunoSEQ multiplex PCR; the TCRdb copy retains only in-frame clones and omits some. The table includes about 70,000 clones, under 95% detected once. Study findings and constraints: Authors raise, but do not show, better survival with proton therapy. After lymphocyte nadir, photon-treated repertoires showed oligoclonal expansion, especially CD8+ Temra. Under photons, naive T cells and diversity fell while effector/memory populations rose.

The ends were cut back, 0 bases at V and 4 bases at J, with 12 bases in the middle. The CDR3 sequence is 15 residues long. The germline V gene encodes CDR1 MNHEY and CDR2 SMNVEV (reference sequence). The TCR originated in a woman in her 40s with cholangiocarcinoma. Here the sequenced sample was peripheral blood, taken from a patient treated with photon-based radiotherapy. The rearrangement joins TRBV27 to TRBJ1-1, with a weak D call TRBD1 (5 bases). The CDR3 DNA follows: TGTGCCAGCAGTTTATCGCTCCAGGGTGGCACTGAAGCTTTCTTT. Amino acids: CASSLSLQGGTEAFF.